The sequence of this TCR beta chain was determined in a study of T cells in Graves' hyperthyroidism and ophthalmopathy. Study findings and constraints: Most expanded thyroid clonotypes above 0.001 also appeared in blood. With a median lead of around 6.7 months before onset, the model predicted ophthalmopathy.

With V trimmed by 7 bases and J by 10 bases, 5 bases remained unmatched. The length of the CDR3 is 11 residues. CDR1 and CDR2 (germline): MNHNS, SASEGT. Stable Graves' hyperthyroidism denoted no ophthalmopathy progression over 18 months. Patients aged 18 to 65 had newly diagnosed hyperthyroidism of under 2 months' duration. Note on this clonotype: Antigen: not known.

Template material for amplifying TCR beta CDR3 regions consisted of RNA transcripts. An initial round of RT-PCR targeting the TCR CDR3 relied on the HTBI primer set. TCRdb analysed the multiplex PCR reads with MiXCR anew, one entry per CDR3 protein. The table has roughly 49,000 distinct CDR3 sequences, 45% to 65% seen once. The sequence was collected from a young man with Graves' hyperthyroidism. The chain links TRBV6-1 to TRBJ1-1; 8 bases are shared with TRBD1. Source material: peripheral blood or thyroid tissue (not recorded which). DNA of the CDR3: TGTGCCAGCAAGGGACAGGCCGTAGCTTTCTTT. This encodes CASKGQAVAFF.